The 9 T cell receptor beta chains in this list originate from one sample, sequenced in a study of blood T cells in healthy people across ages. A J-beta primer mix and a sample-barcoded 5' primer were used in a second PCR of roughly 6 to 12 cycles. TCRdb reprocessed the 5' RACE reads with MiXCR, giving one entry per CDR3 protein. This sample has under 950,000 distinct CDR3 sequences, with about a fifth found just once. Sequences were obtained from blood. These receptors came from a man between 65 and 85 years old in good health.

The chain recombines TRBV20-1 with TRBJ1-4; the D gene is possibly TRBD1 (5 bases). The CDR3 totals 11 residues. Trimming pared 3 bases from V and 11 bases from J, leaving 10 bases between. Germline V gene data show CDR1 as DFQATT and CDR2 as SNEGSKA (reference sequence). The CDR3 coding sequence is TGCAGTGCTAGCCAGGGTGAGAAACTGTTTTTT. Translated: CSASQGEKLFF.

CDR3 coding DNA: TGTGCTAGTGGTTTTGAGGGTCGCACTGAAGCTTTCTTT. Residues: CASGFEGRTEAFF. V gene TRBV12-5 combines with J gene TRBJ1-1, with D unresolved. There are 13 residues in the CDR3. Germline V gene lookup returns CDR1 LGHNT and CDR2 FRNRAP. Trimming stripped 3 bases from V and 4 bases from J, with 9 bases between.

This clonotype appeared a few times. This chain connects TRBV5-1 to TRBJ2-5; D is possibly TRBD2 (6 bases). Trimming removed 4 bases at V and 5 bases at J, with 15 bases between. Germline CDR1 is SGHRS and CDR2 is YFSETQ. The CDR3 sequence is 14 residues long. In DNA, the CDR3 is TGCGCCAGCAGCCCCGGCGGGGCTTGGGAGACCCAGTACTTC. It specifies CASSPGGAWETQYF.

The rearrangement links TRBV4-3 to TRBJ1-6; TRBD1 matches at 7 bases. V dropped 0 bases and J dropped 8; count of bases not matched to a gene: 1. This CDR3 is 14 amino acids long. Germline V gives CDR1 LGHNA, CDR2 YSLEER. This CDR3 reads CASSQDRGYSPLHF. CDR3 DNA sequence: TGCGCCAGCAGCCAAGACAGGGGGTATTCACCCCTCCACTTT.

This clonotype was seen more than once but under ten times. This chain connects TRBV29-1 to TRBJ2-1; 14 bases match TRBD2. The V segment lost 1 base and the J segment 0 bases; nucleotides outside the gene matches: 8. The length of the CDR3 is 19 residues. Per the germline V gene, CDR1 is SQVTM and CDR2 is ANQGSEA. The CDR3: CSVEASGLAGGISYNEQFF. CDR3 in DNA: TGCAGCGTTGAAGCTTCAGGACTAGCGGGGGGAATCTCCTACAATGAGCAGTTCTTC.

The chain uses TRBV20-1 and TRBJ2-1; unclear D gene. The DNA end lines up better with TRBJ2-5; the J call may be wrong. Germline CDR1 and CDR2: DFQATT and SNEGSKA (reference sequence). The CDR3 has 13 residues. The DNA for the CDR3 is TGCAGTGCTAGAGGGGGTAGTTCGGAGACCCAGTACTTC. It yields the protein CSARGGSSETQYF.

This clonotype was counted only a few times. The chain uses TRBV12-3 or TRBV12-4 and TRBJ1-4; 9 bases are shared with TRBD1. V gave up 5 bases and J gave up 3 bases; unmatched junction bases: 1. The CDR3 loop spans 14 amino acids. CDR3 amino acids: CASSRTGANEKLFF. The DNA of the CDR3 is TGTGCCAGCAGTCGGACAGGGGCTAATGAAAAACTGTTTTTT.

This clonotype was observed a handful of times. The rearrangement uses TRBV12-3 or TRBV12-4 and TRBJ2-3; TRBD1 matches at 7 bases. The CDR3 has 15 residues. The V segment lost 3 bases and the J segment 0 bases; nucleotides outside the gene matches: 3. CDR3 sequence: CASSFGQASTDTQYF. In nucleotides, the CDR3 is TGTGCCAGCAGTTTCGGACAGGCTAGCACAGATACGCAGTATTTT.

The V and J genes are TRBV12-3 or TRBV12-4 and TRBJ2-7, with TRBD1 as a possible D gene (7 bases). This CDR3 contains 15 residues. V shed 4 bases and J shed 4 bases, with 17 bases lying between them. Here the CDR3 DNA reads TGTGCCAGCAGTTCCTCATCAGGGGGAGGTTACGAGCAGTACTTC. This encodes CASSSSSGGGYEQYF.